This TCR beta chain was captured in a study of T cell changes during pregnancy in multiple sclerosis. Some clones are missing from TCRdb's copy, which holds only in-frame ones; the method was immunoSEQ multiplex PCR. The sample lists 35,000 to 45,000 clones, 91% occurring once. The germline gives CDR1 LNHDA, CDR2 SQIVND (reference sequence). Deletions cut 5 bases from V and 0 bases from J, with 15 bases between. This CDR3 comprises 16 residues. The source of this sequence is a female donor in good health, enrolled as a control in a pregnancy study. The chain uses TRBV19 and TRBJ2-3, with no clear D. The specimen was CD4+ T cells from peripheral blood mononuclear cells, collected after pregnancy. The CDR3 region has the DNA TGTGCCAGTAGTCCCTCCCTTGCCGGGAGCACAGATACGCAGTATTTT. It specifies CASSPSLAGSTDTQYF.